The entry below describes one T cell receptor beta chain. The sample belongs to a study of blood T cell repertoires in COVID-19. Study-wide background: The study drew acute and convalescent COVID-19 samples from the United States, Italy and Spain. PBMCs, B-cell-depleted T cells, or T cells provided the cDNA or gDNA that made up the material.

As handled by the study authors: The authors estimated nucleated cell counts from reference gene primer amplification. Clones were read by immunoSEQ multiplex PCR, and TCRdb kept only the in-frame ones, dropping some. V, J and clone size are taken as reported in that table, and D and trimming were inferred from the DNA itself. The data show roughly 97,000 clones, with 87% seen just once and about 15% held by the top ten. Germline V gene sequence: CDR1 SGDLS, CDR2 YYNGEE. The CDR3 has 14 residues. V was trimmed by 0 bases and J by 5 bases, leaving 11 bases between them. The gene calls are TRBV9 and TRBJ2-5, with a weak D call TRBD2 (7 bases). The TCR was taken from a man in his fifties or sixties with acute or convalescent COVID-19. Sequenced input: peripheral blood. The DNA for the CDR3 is TGTGCCAGCAGCGTAGGGGGGGGCTGGGAGACCCAGTACTTC. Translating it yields CASSVGGGWETQYF.